The 24 T cell receptor beta chains below all came from one sample that was sequenced in a study of cytomegalovirus exposure and HLA in healthy donors. A multiplex PCR was run with 60 Vbeta primers and 13 Jbeta primers. Produced via immunoSEQ multiplex PCR; TCRdb's table is partial and in-frame only. The profile covers some 150,000 clones, with more than 60% appearing a single time and around 3.2% taken by the ten largest. The sample consisted of PBMCs. These receptors were collected from a man aged 35-49 years in good health and CMV-seronegative.

A few counts support this clone. The chain links TRBV18 to TRBJ2-3, with D tentatively TRBD2 (5 bases). There are 16 residues in the CDR3. CDR1 and CDR2 from the germline V gene are KGHSH and LQKENI. V was pared by 6 bases and J by 2 bases, with 18 bases between. As DNA, the CDR3 is TGTGCCAGCTCTGGAGGACTGGCGGAGATCACAGATACGCAGTATTTT. Amino acids: CASSGGLAEITDTQYF.

This sequence joins TRBV2 and TRBJ1-1, with TRBD1 identical over 11 bases. The CDR3 is made up of 15 amino acids. Trimming cost V 6 bases and J 7 bases; bases outside gene matches: 10. Germline assignment: CDR1 SNHLY and CDR2 FYNNEI. CDR3: CASRDWDRGISEAFF. The CDR3 nucleotides are TGTGCCAGCAGGGATTGGGACAGGGGGATTAGTGAAGCTTTCTTT.

J is TRBJ1-1 and V is TRBV9; 7 nucleotides line up with TRBD1. Germline values: CDR1 SGDLS, CDR2 YYNGEE. This CDR3 is built from 16 residues. The V gene end was trimmed by 0 bases and the J gene end by 0 bases; junction bases not matched to a gene: 5. CDR3: CASSVATDRLNTEAFF. DNA of the CDR3: TGTGCCAGCAGCGTAGCTACGGACAGGCTGAACACTGAAGCTTTCTTT. Full variable domain (remainder filled in from reference TRBV9 and TRBJ1-1): DSGVTQTPKHLITATGQRVTLRCSPRSGDLSVYWYQQSLDQGLQFLIQYYNGEERAKGNILERFSAQQFPDLHSELNLSSLELGDSALYFCASSVATDRLNTEAFFGQGTRLTVV.

This rearrangement joins TRBV9 to TRBJ2-5; the match to TRBD1 covers 8 bases. This CDR3 region has 14 residues. CDR1 and CDR2 (germline): SGDLS, YYNGEE. V lost 3 bases and J lost 3; bases outside the gene matches: 4. The CDR3 loop reads CASSGGQGEETQYF. The CDR3 nucleotides read TGTGCCAGCAGCGGTGGACAGGGTGAAGAGACCCAGTACTTC.

This clone was picked up a small number of times. The chain links TRBV27 to TRBJ2-7; 7 bases line up with TRBD2. Unmatched junction bases numbered 4, after V lost 10 bases and J lost 1 base. This CDR3 region has 12 residues. Germline V gene lookup returns CDR1 MNHEY and CDR2 SMNVEV (reference sequence). CDR3 DNA sequence: TGTGCCACTAGGGGAGGGTCCTACGAGCAGTACTTC. This sequence encodes CATRGGSYEQYF.

The chain is built from TRBV15 and TRBJ1-1, with 10 bases identical to TRBD1. The CDR3 loop spans 15 amino acids. The junction had 3 bases not matched to a gene; V was cut back by 0 bases and J by 5 bases. Germline V gene sequence: CDR1 LNHNV, CDR2 YYDKDF (reference sequence). CDR3 sequence: CATSREGQGRTEAFF. The CDR3, as DNA: TGTGCCACCAGCAGAGAGGGACAGGGGAGGACTGAAGCTTTCTTT.

This clone was counted a single time. The chain couples TRBV27 to TRBJ2-7; possible D gene TRBD1, 7 bases. V shed 3 bases and J shed 4 bases, with 22 bases lying between them. Looked up from germline, CDR1 is MNHEY and CDR2 is SMNVEV (reference sequence). The CDR3 covers 17 residues. Here the CDR3 DNA reads TGTGCCAGCAGTTTGGAGGGGGCCCCTCGAAGGGCTTACGAGCAGTACTTC. Residues: CASSLEGAPRRAYEQYF.

The rearrangement uses TRBV11-2 and TRBJ2-2; maybe TRBD2 (6 bases). The CDR3 has 14 residues. Deletions cut 4 bases from V and 9 bases from J, with 15 bases between. Germline V lookup: CDR1 SGHAT, CDR2 FQNNGV. CDR3 protein: CASSSWRGLRELFF. CDR3 DNA: TGTGCCAGCAGCTCCTGGCGGGGCCTAAGGGAGCTGTTTTTT.

The chain combines TRBV18 with TRBJ1-2, with D unclear. CDR1 is KGHSH, CDR2 LQKENI, per germline. CDR3 length: 13 amino acids. Trimming took off 3 bases at V and 6 bases at J, with 11 bases between the two ends. The CDR3 is CASSPIRGDGYTF. As DNA, the CDR3 is TGTGCCAGCTCACCCATCCGGGGAGATGGCTACACCTTC. Together with reference TRBV18 and TRBJ1-2, the CDR3 gives the full variable domain: NAGVMQNPRHLVRRRGQEARLRCSPMKGHSHVYWYRQLPEEGLKFMVYLQKENIIDESGMPKERFSAEFPKEGPSILRIQQVVRGDSAAYFCASSPIRGDGYTFGSGTRLTVV.

The chain couples TRBV5-4 to TRBJ1-1; TRBD1 matches 7 bases. Losses at the gene ends were 2 bases for V and 1 base for J; bases not matched to a gene: 11. This CDR3 region has 17 residues. Germline CDR1 and CDR2: SGHNT and YYREEE (reference sequence). The CDR3 DNA follows: TGTGCCAGCAGCTTTGGTGGGGCCCGACAGGGGAACACTGAAGCTTTCTTT. This codes for CASSFGGARQGNTEAFF.

V gene TRBV14 combines with J gene TRBJ2-7, with TRBD1 matching over 7 bases. The junction had 8 bases not matched to a gene; V was cut back by 3 bases and J by 3 bases. Germline-derived CDR1 and CDR2 are SGHDN and FVKESK. The CDR3 covers 15 residues. CDR3 sequence reads: CASSQRRTGGYEQYF. Here the CDR3 DNA reads TGTGCCAGCAGCCAGAGGAGGACAGGAGGCTACGAGCAGTACTTC.

The CDR3 is CASSREPDTEAFF. The DNA of the CDR3 is TGCGCCAGCAGCCGAGAGCCGGACACTGAAGCTTTCTTT. The genes are TRBV4-3 and TRBJ1-1, with D unclear. The CDR3 runs to 13 residues. Per the germline V gene, CDR1 is LGHNA and CDR2 is YSLEER. V lost 4 bases, J lost 3 bases, and 9 bases lay in between.

The genes are TRBV6-5 and TRBJ1-2, with TRBD1 matching over 7 bases. Trimming cost V 6 bases and J 8 bases; bases outside gene matches: 12. The CDR3 has 14 amino acids. Germline assignment: CDR1 MNHEY and CDR2 SVGAGI. In DNA form, the CDR3 reads TGTGCCAGCAGCTCGCTCGACAGGGTCGGCGGCTACACCTTC. As protein: CASSSLDRVGGYTF.

The CDR3 nucleotides are TGCAGCGTTGAACCTATATTCCGGGACACAGGCACAGATACGCAGTATTTT. It encodes CSVEPIFRDTGTDTQYF. This chain joins TRBV29-1 and TRBJ2-3; TRBD1 is a possible D gene (6 bases). The CDR3 loop spans 17 amino acids. Germline CDR1 SQVTM, CDR2 ANQGSEA. The V gene lost 2 bases and the J gene lost 1 base, with 19 bases spanning the gap.

This sequence joins TRBV27 and TRBJ1-5, with TRBD1 matching over 7 bases. The germline gives CDR1 MNHEY, CDR2 SMNVEV (reference sequence). The CDR3 contains 13 residues. V was pared by 8 bases and J by 7 bases, with 8 bases of the junction left unmatched. The CDR3 sequence: CASVGQWGQPQHF. The CDR3 nucleotides are TGTGCCAGCGTGGGACAGTGGGGCCAGCCCCAGCATTTT.

This clone was found a few times. The chain links TRBV7-9 to TRBJ2-2; D is ambiguous. The length of the CDR3 is 14 residues. V was cut by 3 bases and J by 4 bases, with 9 bases left in between. CDR1 is SEHNR, CDR2 FQNEAQ, per germline (reference sequence). The CDR3 DNA reads as TGTGCCAGCAGCTTTATCCCAGGCACCGGGGAGCTGTTTTTT. The encoded protein is CASSFIPGTGELFF.

This chain links TRBV27 with TRBJ1-2; D perhaps matches TRBD1 (5 bases). Trimming took off 6 bases at V and 4 bases at J, with 21 bases between the two ends. The CDR3 has 16 residues. The germline CDR1 and CDR2 sequences are MNHEY and SMNVEV (reference sequence). DNA of the CDR3: TGTGCCAGCAGCCCGATAGCTCACAGGCTGGGCTATGGCTACACCTTC. Translation: CASSPIAHRLGYGYTF.

In the case of this clone: The sample holds other DNA sequences that translate to the same CDR3. This rearrangement joins TRBV5-1 to TRBJ2-5; the match to TRBD2 covers 11 bases. Trimming took 0 bases from V and 2 from J; bases not matched to a gene: 3. Germline V gene sequence: CDR1 SGHRS, CDR2 YFSETQ. This CDR3 has 16 residues. The CDR3: CASSLGLAGGQETQYF. Here the CDR3 DNA reads TGCGCCAGCAGCTTGGGGCTAGCGGGGGGTCAAGAGACCCAGTACTTC.

This clone has just one count. The identical CDR3 is also encoded by other nucleotide sequences in the sample. The chain employs TRBV6-5 and TRBJ2-5; 7 bases map to TRBD1. The CDR3 is 14 amino acids. After removal of 0 bases from V and 2 bases from J, the junction contained 0 bases not matched to a gene. The V gene's germline CDR1 is MNHEY and CDR2 SVGAGI. The CDR3 nucleotides are TGTGCCAGCAGTTACTCCAGGGGGCAAGAGACCCAGTACTTC. Its translation: CASSYSRGQETQYF.

The chain carries TRBV7-6 and TRBJ1-2; unclear D gene. The germline V gene has CDR1 SGHVS and CDR2 FNYEAQ. V lost 1 base to trimming and J lost 2 bases, with 5 bases between them. The CDR3 length is 13 residues. This CDR3 is CASSLEQNYGYTF. Here the CDR3 DNA reads TGTGCCAGCAGCTTAGAACAGAACTATGGCTACACCTTC.

This clone was picked up one time. The rearrangement links TRBV6-1 to TRBJ1-5, with 8 bases that match TRBD1. Trimming at V came to 7 bases and at J to 2 bases, leaving 4 bases not matched to a gene. CDR1 and CDR2 (germline): MNHNS, SASEGT. The CDR3 is made up of 14 amino acids. In DNA, the CDR3 is TGTGCCAGCACCCCGGACAGGGGCAATCAGCCCCAGCATTTT. Protein product: CASTPDRGNQPQHF.

This chain uses TRBV7-9 with TRBJ2-7; D call uncertain. CDR3 size: 12 residues. Germline V gives CDR1 SEHNR, CDR2 FQNEAQ (reference sequence). V lost 3 bases, J lost 0 bases, and 3 bases lay in between. The CDR3 is CASSLSSYEQYF. For the CDR3, the DNA is TGTGCCAGCAGCTTGAGCTCCTACGAGCAGTACTTC.

The chain links TRBV9 to TRBJ2-1; the match to TRBD2 covers 14 bases. The CDR3 covers 20 residues. With 4 bases clipped from V and 3 bases from J, the junction kept 15 bases outside the gene matches. Germline V lookup: CDR1 SGDLS, CDR2 YYNGEE. The CDR3 region has the DNA TGTGCCAGCAGCCCCTCAGCCGGGACTAGCGGGGGCGCTCGCTACAATGAGCAGTTCTTC. Encoded protein: CASSPSAGTSGGARYNEQFF.

The rearrangement joins TRBV5-1 to TRBJ1-3, with no clear D. CDR1 is SGHRS, CDR2 YFSETQ, per germline. CDR3 length equals 15 residues. V lost 4 bases, J lost 0 bases, and 11 bases lay in between. The CDR3 region has the DNA TGCGCCAGCAGCCTGGACGCCAGCTCTGGAAACACCATATATTTT. It codes for CASSLDASSGNTIYF.